Sequencing of this T cell receptor (beta chain) was carried out in a study of a mutant IDH1 vaccine in newly diagnosed glioma. TCRdb keeps only in-frame clones here, not all; method: immunoSEQ multiplex PCR. This sample has about 62,000 clones, with around 86% found just once. A word on this clone: Its antigen remains unidentified.

Time point described: week 47, end of study. Doses comprised 300 ug of mutant IDH1 20-mer peptide each, plus topical imiquimod. The CDR3 loop spans 18 amino acids. The J segment lost 2 bases and the V segment lost 5 bases, leaving 8 bases of the junction unmatched. CDR1 SGHAT and CDR2 FQNNGV come from the germline V gene. V gene TRBV11-2 combines with J gene TRBJ2-1, with TRBD2 matching 14 bases. Source: PBMCs, taken from a glioma patient whose treatment included an IDH1 peptide vaccine. This receptor was taken from a young man with glioma. The CDR3 coding sequence is TGTGCCAGCAGCCCGACTAGCGGGGGGGAAATCACCTACAATGAGCAGTTCTTC. This encodes CASSPTSGGEITYNEQFF.